These T cell receptor beta chains were read from a single sample in a study of T cell responses to AZD1222 COVID-19 vaccine. Repertoires were generated with immunoSEQ multiplex PCR, while TCRdb's copy carries only in-frame clones and drops some. This table holds 140,000 or so clones, approximately 90% found once. The sample in question was peripheral blood, obtained 28 days after the second AZD1222 dose. The source of these receptors is an adult who received the AZD1222 COVID-19 vaccine. The CDR3 runs from the conserved cysteine through the conserved F or W. The D gene is left open where the match is weak.

v_gene: TRBV10-3
d_gene: NA
j_gene: TRBJ2-2
CDR3nt: TGTGCCATCAGTGACGGGACGTCCACCGGGGAGCTGTTTTTT
CDR3aa: CAISDGTSTGELFF

v_gene: TRBV6-5
d_gene: TRBD1
j_gene: TRBJ1-2
CDR3nt: TGTGCCAGCAGTTCCGACAGGGACGGCTACACCTTC
CDR3aa: CASSSDRDGYTF

v_gene: TRBV6-5
d_gene: NA
j_gene: TRBJ1-5
CDR3nt: TGTGCCAGCAGGCCAGACACGACGAATCAGCCCCAGCATTTT
CDR3aa: CASRPDTTNQPQHF

v_gene: TRBV7-2
d_gene: TRBD1
j_gene: TRBJ2-7
CDR3nt: TGTGCCAGCAGCTTAGTCCTAATGCCGGGACAGGGGGCGAACGAGCAGTACTTC
CDR3aa: CASSLVLMPGQGANEQYF

v_gene: TRBV19
d_gene: NA
j_gene: TRBJ2-7
CDR3nt: TGTGCCAGTAGTCCCACCTTCCGCAGGGCCCTCTACGAGCAGTACTTC
CDR3aa: CASSPTFRRALYEQYF

v_gene: TRBV11-2
d_gene: TRBD2
j_gene: TRBJ2-1
CDR3nt: TGTGCCAGCAGCTTAGTGACTAGCGGAACGTCTAGGAATGAGCAGTTCTTC
CDR3aa: CASSLVTSGTSRNEQFF

v_gene: TRBV25-1
d_gene: NA
j_gene: TRBJ1-2
CDR3nt: TGTGCCAGCAGCAGTGAGGGGGGCTATGGCTACACCTTC
CDR3aa: CASSSEGGYGYTF

v_gene: TRBV18
d_gene: NA
j_gene: TRBJ1-1
CDR3nt: TGTGCCAGCTCACCGTATATCCCGGCAACTGAAGCTTTCTTT
CDR3aa: CASSPYIPATEAFF

v_gene: TRBV10-2
d_gene: NA
j_gene: TRBJ2-7
CDR3nt: TGCGCCAGCAGCGCCTTCGGGGGGCCCTACGAGCAGTACTTC
CDR3aa: CASSAFGGPYEQYF

v_gene: TRBV4-1
d_gene: NA
j_gene: TRBJ1-1
CDR3nt: TGCGCCAGCAGCCTGTCCCGGAACACTGAAGCTTTCTTT
CDR3aa: CASSLSRNTEAFF

v_gene: TRBV4-3
d_gene: NA
j_gene: TRBJ1-3
CDR3nt: TGCGCCAGCAGCCAAGGTCTCGTATCTGGAAACACCATATATTTT
CDR3aa: CASSQGLVSGNTIYF

v_gene: TRBV7-2
d_gene: NA
j_gene: TRBJ2-7
CDR3nt: TGTGCCAGCAGCTTCACAGGGTTCGCGTCCGAGCAGTACTTC
CDR3aa: CASSFTGFASEQYF

v_gene: TRBV7-9
d_gene: NA
j_gene: TRBJ2-1
CDR3nt: TGTGCCAGCAGCTTCCGGGGTTCCTACAATGAGCAGTTCTTC
CDR3aa: CASSFRGSYNEQFF

v_gene: TRBV7-9
d_gene: NA
j_gene: TRBJ1-1
CDR3nt: TGTGCCAGCAGCTTACAGGGTTTGAACACTGAAGCTTTCTTT
CDR3aa: CASSLQGLNTEAFF

v_gene: TRBV18
d_gene: NA
j_gene: TRBJ1-1
CDR3nt: TGTGCCAGCTCACCACCGGGCGGGCGCAGGGCGAAGAACACTGAAGCTTTCTTT
CDR3aa: CASSPPGGRRAKNTEAFF

v_gene: TRBV11-3
d_gene: TRBD1
j_gene: TRBJ2-7
CDR3nt: TGTGCCAGCAGCTTAGGGACAGGGCGTAACCCCCACGAGCAGTACTTC
CDR3aa: CASSLGTGRNPHEQYF

v_gene: TRBV23-1
d_gene: NA
j_gene: TRBJ2-3
CDR3nt: TGCGCCAGCAGTCAAGGATCGCCAGATACGCAGTATTTT
CDR3aa: CASSQGSPDTQYF

v_gene: TRBV18
d_gene: NA
j_gene: TRBJ2-7
CDR3nt: TGTGCCAGCTCACCCGAGGGGTACGAGCAGTACTTC
CDR3aa: CASSPEGYEQYF